Below are 17 T cell receptor beta chains sequenced from a single sample in a study of post-analysis software for immune sequencing data. Antigens for these TCRs are unknown. Study-wide findings and caveats: TRBV5-6, TRBV5-1 and TRBV20-1 were among several TRBV segments more frequent in patients than controls.

Included in the TCR beta cDNA libraries were unique molecular identifiers. TCRdb used MiXCR to reprocess the PCR reads, holding one entry per CDR3 protein. The sample carries about 460,000 distinct CDR3 sequences, nearly 45% recorded once. Sequenced material: blood. These receptors all stem from a girl aged 10-17 years with multiple sclerosis.

The chain links TRBV29-1 to TRBJ2-5; D possibly uses TRBD1 or TRBD2 (5 bases each). The J call is uncertain, as TRBJ2-7 better fits the DNA end. The CDR3 has 14 residues. Germline CDR1 SQVTM, CDR2 ANQGSEA. The CDR3 DNA sequence: TGCAGCGCAAAACCGGGACGGGGTCCCTACGAGCAGTACTTC. This translates into CSAKPGRGPYEQYF.

Only a few counts were recorded for this clonotype. The chain recombines TRBV20-1 with TRBJ2-1; D is unclear. Germline assignment: CDR1 DFQATT and CDR2 SNEGSKA (reference sequence). The CDR3 runs 13 residues. The V end lost 2 bases, the J end lost 3 bases, and 8 bases lay between the germline ends. DNA for the CDR3: TGCAGTGCTAGACAAACCCTCTACAATGAGCAGTTCTTC. Protein sequence: CSARQTLYNEQFF.

J is TRBJ2-2 and V is TRBV4-2; 10 bases map to TRBD2. The length of the CDR3 is 17 residues. The germline V gene has CDR1 LGHNA and CDR2 YNFKEQ. J lost 4 bases, V lost 0 bases, and 5 bases had no gene match. This chain's CDR3 is CASSQDPASGSTGELFF. The CDR3 DNA reads as TGTGCCAGCAGCCAAGATCCGGCTAGCGGGAGCACCGGGGAGCTGTTTTTT.

The chain is built from TRBV29-1 and TRBJ1-2; D gene ambiguous. This CDR3 contains 12 residues. The germline V and J ends were trimmed by 7 bases and 5 bases, with 14 bases remaining between them. Germline V gene sequence: CDR1 SQVTM, CDR2 ANQGSEA. CDR3 sequence reads: CSAIPDGYGYTF. The CDR3 DNA is TGCAGCGCCATTCCGGACGGATATGGCTACACCTTC.

The chain combines TRBV3-1 with TRBJ2-5; D unclear. The ends were cut back, 3 bases at V and 5 bases at J, with 16 bases in the middle. Germline loops: CDR1 LGHDT, CDR2 YNNKEL (reference sequence). The CDR3 is 15 residues long. CDR3 sequence (DNA): TGTGCCAGCAGCCATCCCCACGAGCCTAGGGAGACCCAGTACTTC. The encoded protein is CASSHPHEPRETQYF.

This chain uses TRBV4-1 with TRBJ2-1; 8 positions match TRBD2. The CDR3 has 16 amino acids. Trimming cost V 0 bases and J 13 bases; bases outside gene matches: 14. Germline lookup yields CDR1 MGHRA and CDR2 YSYEKL. The CDR3 DNA is TGCGCCAGCAGCCAAGATACCGGGAGGGTAAAAGAGACCCAGTTCTTC. This sequence encodes CASSQDTGRVKETQFF.

There are many counts of this clonotype. This rearrangement joins TRBV27 to TRBJ2-1, with 8 bases fitting TRBD2. CDR1 and CDR2 from the germline V gene are MNHEY and SMNVEV (reference sequence). This CDR3 is built from 14 residues. Trimming took 3 bases from V and 5 from J; bases not matched to a gene: 3. In nucleotides, the CDR3 is TGTGCCAGCAGTTTCGGGACTAGTGACAATGAGCAGTTCTTC. Translation gives CASSFGTSDNEQFF.

Only a few counts were recorded for this clonotype. The chain is built from TRBV9 and TRBJ2-1; 13 bases are shared with TRBD2. With 4 bases clipped from V and 8 bases from J, the junction kept 6 bases outside the gene matches. CDR1 and CDR2 (germline): SGDLS, YYNGEE. The CDR3 totals 15 residues. CDR3 sequence: CASSIGTSGIDEQFF. The CDR3 DNA is TGTGCCAGCAGCATCGGGACTAGCGGGATTGATGAGCAGTTCTTC. Together with reference TRBV9 and TRBJ2-1, the CDR3 gives the full variable domain: DSGVTQTPKHLITATGQRVTLRCSPRSGDLSVYWYQQSLDQGLQFLIQYYNGEERAKGNILERFSAQQFPDLHSELNLSSLELGDSALYFCASSIGTSGIDEQFFGPGTRLTVL.

This clonotype appeared a few times. The chain joins TRBV9 to TRBJ2-5; 10 bases agree with TRBD1. V trimming: 2 bases; J trimming: 4 bases; junction bases outside the gene matches: 5. The germline V gene has CDR1 SGDLS and CDR2 YYNGEE. The CDR3 spans 15 residues. The CDR3 here is CASSVSTGGRETQYF. DNA for the CDR3: TGTGCCAGCAGCGTCTCGACAGGGGGCCGAGAGACCCAGTACTTC.

This clonotype was recorded at least ten times. The chain recombines TRBV4-2 with TRBJ2-3, with TRBD2 matching 11 bases. The V segment lost 4 bases and the J segment 1 base; nucleotides outside the gene matches: 1. The CDR3 length is 15 residues. Germline V gene lookup returns CDR1 LGHNA and CDR2 YNFKEQ. The CDR3 is CASSPTSGGTDTQYF. CDR3 DNA sequence: TGTGCCAGCAGCCCGACTAGCGGGGGCACAGATACGCAGTATTTT.

The chain is built from TRBV20-1 and TRBJ2-7; 16 bases align to TRBD2. V lost 7 bases to trimming and J lost 9 bases; unmatched junction nucleotides: 15. This CDR3 comprises 16 residues. Looked up from germline, CDR1 is DFQATT and CDR2 is SNEGSKA (reference sequence). The CDR3 DNA reads as TGCAGTGTCCTTAGAGGCCTGGGACTAGCGGGAGGGGCGCAGTACTTC. Encoded protein: CSVLRGLGLAGGAQYF.

The rearrangement uses TRBV5-5 and TRBJ1-2; D is undetermined. Germline V lookup: CDR1 SGHKS, CDR2 YYEKEE (reference sequence). The length of the CDR3 is 14 residues. V shed 0 bases and J shed 1 base, with 7 bases lying between them. The CDR3 sequence: CASSLADINYGYTF. As DNA, the CDR3 is TGTGCCAGCAGCTTGGCCGACATTAACTATGGCTACACCTTC.

This clonotype was seen only a few times. The rearrangement uses TRBV6-5 and TRBJ2-7, with 11 bases matching TRBD1. Trimming removed 4 bases from V and 1 base from J; junction bases left unmatched: 3. This CDR3 spans 15 amino acids. Germline CDR1 is MNHEY and CDR2 is SVGAGI. The CDR3 DNA sequence: TGTGCCAGCAGTTCCGGGACAGGGGGATCCTACGAGCAGTACTTC. Protein: CASSSGTGGSYEQYF.

The V and J genes are TRBV29-1 and TRBJ2-2, with 7 nucleotides matching TRBD1. The ends lost 1 base at V and 4 bases at J; junction bases unmatched: 3. Germline assignment: CDR1 SQVTM and CDR2 ANQGSEA. CDR3 length equals 14 residues. CDR3: CSVEADRVTGELFF. Written as DNA, the CDR3 is TGCAGCGTTGAAGCCGACAGGGTCACCGGGGAGCTGTTTTTT.

CDR3 nucleotides: TGTGCCAGCACCGGCGGGCTTAACTATGGCTACACCTTC. Amino acids: CASTGGLNYGYTF. J is TRBJ1-2 and V is TRBV12-3 or TRBV12-4; the D is unclear. V shed 7 bases and J shed 1 base, with 10 bases lying between them. The CDR3 covers 13 residues.

This chain links TRBV15 with TRBJ2-7; D is unresolved. CDR1 is LNHNV, CDR2 YYDKDF, per germline (reference sequence). The CDR3 runs 13 residues. V shed 0 bases and J shed 3 bases, with 6 bases lying between them. CDR3 protein: CATSRDGYYEQYF. Written as DNA, the CDR3 is TGTGCCACCAGCAGAGACGGTTACTACGAGCAGTACTTC.

This clonotype was detected only a few times. The CDR3 here is CASSLTEKNTEAFF. In DNA, the CDR3 is TGTGCCAGCAGTTTAACAGAAAAGAACACTGAAGCTTTCTTT. The V and J genes are TRBV28 and TRBJ1-1, with D uncertain. The CDR3 runs 14 residues. V was shortened by 2 bases and J by 1 base, with 8 bases between the two germline ends. Germline assignment: CDR1 MDHEN and CDR2 SYDVKM.